Sequencing of this T cell receptor beta chain was carried out in a study of T cells after yellow fever vaccination. Study outcomes and limitations: Across the CD4 and CD8 compartments, a small share of clonotypes was present in both.

In the case of this clonotype: Its antigen is as yet unknown. Possible read error: a much larger clone is one base away.

TCRdb fed the 5' RACE reads into MiXCR, producing one record per CDR3 protein. Here the sample spans approximately 160,000 distinct CDR3 sequences, about 6% being singletons. The CDR3 consists of 15 residues. Germline trimming cut 8 bases from V and 4 bases from J; bases unmatched to any gene: 7. Germline V lookup: CDR1 KGHDR, CDR2 SFDVKD. The genes are TRBV24-1 and TRBJ2-1; 10 bases fit TRBD1. The source was CD4+ T cells sorted from PBMCs, collected on the day of the first yellow fever vaccination. This clonotype was sampled from a man aged 18 to 29 who received the YFV17D yellow fever vaccine. CDR3 region: CATNESGQGYNEQFF. The CDR3 DNA reads as TGTGCCACCAATGAATCGGGACAGGGGTACAATGAGCAGTTCTTC.